This T cell receptor (beta chain) was captured by sequencing in a study of blood T cell repertoires in COVID-19. At the level of the study: COVID-19 samples from acute and convalescent phases originated in the United States, Italy and Spain. T cells, B-cell-depleted T cells, or PBMCs supplied cDNA or gDNA.

Trimming removed 6 bases from V and 1 base from J, with 8 bases in between. Germline V gene lookup returns CDR1 MNHEY and CDR2 SMNVEV (reference sequence). The CDR3 runs to 13 residues. As processed by the authors: Quantification of nucleated cells was approximated via reference gene primer amplification. Only in-frame clones appear in the TCRdb table, and some are missing; sequencing was by immunoSEQ multiplex PCR. Clone size and V and J calls were adopted from that table, with D and trimming inferred from the DNA. The repertoire holds approximately 54,000 clones, with 85% to 90% as singletons. Material for sequencing was peripheral blood. The TCR originated in a man of 80 years or more with active COVID-19. The V gene is TRBV27, the J gene TRBJ2-3; D not certain. CDR3 DNA: TGTGCCAGCAGCCCGCAGGGCACAGATACGCAGTATTTT. Translating gives CASSPQGTDTQYF.